The clone carrying this T cell receptor beta chain was observed a handful of times. Its antigen is as yet unknown. Time point reported: persistent/refractory GD, antithyroid drugs over 5 years with positive TRAb. PBMC-derived RNA was used for the TCR library. By American Thyroid Association guidelines, Graves' disease was diagnosed in the cohort. After removal of 0 bases from V and 5 bases from J, the junction contained 3 bases not matched to a gene. This CDR3 is 13 amino acids long. Germline-derived CDR1 and CDR2 are GTSNPN and SVGIG (reference sequence). This entry comes from a study of regulatory T cells in long-lasting Graves disease. Building of the TCR beta libraries involved iRepertoire HTBI primers and Arm-PCR of CDR3 regions. TCRdb re-analysed the multiplex PCR reads in MiXCR, keeping a single row per CDR3 protein. Of approximately 400,000 distinct CDR3 sequences listed, less than 30% were seen once; the top ten hold less than 30%.

Study observations and caveats: Segments TRBV28, TRBJ1-2 and TRBJ2-5 showed preferential usage in persistent disease. Compared with new cases, persistent Graves' patients showed reduced TCR diversity. Those with persistent disease had in common more public clonotypes (approximately 2,500) than new patients (roughly 1,000).

The J gene is TRBJ2-5, the V gene TRBV30; 7 bases are shared with TRBD2. The TCR comes from a woman between 35 and 50 years old with Graves disease. Source: peripheral blood mononuclear cells (PBMCs), taken when the disease was refractory, from a patient treated with antithyroid drugs. CDR3 amino acids: CAWSVRGGETQYF. DNA of the CDR3: TGTGCCTGGAGTGTACGCGGGGGTGAGACCCAGTACTTC.